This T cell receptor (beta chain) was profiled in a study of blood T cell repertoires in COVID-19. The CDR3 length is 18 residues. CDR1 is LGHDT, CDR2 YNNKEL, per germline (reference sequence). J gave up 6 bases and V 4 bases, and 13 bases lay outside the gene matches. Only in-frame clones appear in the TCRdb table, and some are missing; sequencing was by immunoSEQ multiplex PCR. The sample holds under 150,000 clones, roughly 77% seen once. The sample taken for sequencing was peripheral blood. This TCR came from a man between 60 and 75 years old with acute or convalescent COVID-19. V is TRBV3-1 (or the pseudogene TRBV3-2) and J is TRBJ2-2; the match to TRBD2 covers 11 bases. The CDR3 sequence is CASSRLPLAGGRAGELFF. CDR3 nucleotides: TGTGCCAGCAGCCGCCTCCCTTTAGCGGGAGGGAGAGCCGGGGAGCTGTTTTTT.